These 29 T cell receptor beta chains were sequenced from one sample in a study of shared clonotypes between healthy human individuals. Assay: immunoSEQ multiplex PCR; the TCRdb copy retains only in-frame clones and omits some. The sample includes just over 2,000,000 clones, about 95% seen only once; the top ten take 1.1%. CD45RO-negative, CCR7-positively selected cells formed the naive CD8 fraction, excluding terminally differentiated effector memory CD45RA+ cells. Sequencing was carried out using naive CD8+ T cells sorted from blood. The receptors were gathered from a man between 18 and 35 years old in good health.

The CDR3 loop is CASSPGGPGELFF. CDR3 in DNA: TGTGCCAGCAGCCCTGGGGGCCCCGGGGAGCTGTTTTTT. The rearrangement uses TRBV27 and TRBJ2-2; a possible D gene is TRBD1 (6 bases). The V end lost 6 bases, the J end lost 6 bases, and 11 bases lay between the germline ends. Germline CDR1 MNHEY, CDR2 SMNVEV (reference sequence). This CDR3 contains 13 residues.

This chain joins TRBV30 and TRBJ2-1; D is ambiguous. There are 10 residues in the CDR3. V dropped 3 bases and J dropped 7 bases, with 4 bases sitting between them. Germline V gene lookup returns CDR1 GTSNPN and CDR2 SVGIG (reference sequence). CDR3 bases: TGTGCCTGGAGGGAGAATGAGCAGTTCTTC. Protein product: CAWRENEQFF.

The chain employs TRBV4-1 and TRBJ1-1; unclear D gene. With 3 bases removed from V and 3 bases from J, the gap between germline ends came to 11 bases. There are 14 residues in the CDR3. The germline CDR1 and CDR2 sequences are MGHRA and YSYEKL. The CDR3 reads CASSHEKGDTEAFF. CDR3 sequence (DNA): TGCGCCAGCAGCCATGAAAAGGGCGACACTGAAGCTTTCTTT.

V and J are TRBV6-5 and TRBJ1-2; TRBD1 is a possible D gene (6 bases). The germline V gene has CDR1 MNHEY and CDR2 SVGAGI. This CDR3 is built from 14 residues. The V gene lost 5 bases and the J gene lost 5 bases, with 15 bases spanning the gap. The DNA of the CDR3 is TGTGCCAGCAGTAGCCTATTGGGGGCTTATGGCTACACCTTC. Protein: CASSSLLGAYGYTF.

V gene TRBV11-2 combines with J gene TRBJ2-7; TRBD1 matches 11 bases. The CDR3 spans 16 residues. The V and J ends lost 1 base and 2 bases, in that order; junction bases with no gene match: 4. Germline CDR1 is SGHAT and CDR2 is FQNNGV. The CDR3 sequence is CASSLGWGQGAYEQYF. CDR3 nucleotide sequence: TGTGCCAGCAGCTTAGGATGGGGACAGGGGGCCTACGAGCAGTACTTC.

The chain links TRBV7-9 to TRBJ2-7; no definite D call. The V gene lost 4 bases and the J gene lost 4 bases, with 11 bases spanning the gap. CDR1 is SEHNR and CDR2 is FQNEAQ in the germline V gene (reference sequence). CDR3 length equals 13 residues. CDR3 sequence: CASSSRTEYEQYF. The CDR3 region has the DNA TGTGCCAGCAGCTCAAGGACGGAATACGAGCAGTACTTC.

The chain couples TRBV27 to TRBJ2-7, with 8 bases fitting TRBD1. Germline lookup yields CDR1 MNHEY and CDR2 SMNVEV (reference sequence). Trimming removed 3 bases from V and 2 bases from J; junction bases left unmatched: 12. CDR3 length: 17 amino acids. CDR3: CASSFSSGTGATYEQYF. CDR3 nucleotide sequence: TGTGCCAGCAGTTTCTCCTCCGGGACAGGAGCTACCTACGAGCAGTACTTC.

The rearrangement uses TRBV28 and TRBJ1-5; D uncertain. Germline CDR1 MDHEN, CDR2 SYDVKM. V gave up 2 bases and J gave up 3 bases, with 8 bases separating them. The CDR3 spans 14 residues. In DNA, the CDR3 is TGTGCCAGCAGTTTAAGGTCGTTCAATCAGCCCCAGCATTTT. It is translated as CASSLRSFNQPQHF.

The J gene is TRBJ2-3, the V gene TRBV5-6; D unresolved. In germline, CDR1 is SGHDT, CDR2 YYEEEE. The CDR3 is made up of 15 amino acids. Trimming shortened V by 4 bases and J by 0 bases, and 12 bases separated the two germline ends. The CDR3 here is CASSTVSSSTDTQYF. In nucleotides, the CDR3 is TGTGCCAGCAGCACCGTGAGTTCTAGCACAGATACGCAGTATTTT.

CDR3: CATSTTGETQYF. DNA for the CDR3: TGTGCCACCAGCACCACTGGGGAGACCCAGTACTTC. The chain links TRBV15 to TRBJ2-5; D ambiguous. Between the trimmed V and J ends, which lost 4 bases and 5 bases, there was a span of 8 bases. CDR1 and CDR2 (germline): LNHNV, YYDKDF (reference sequence). The CDR3 sequence is 12 residues long.

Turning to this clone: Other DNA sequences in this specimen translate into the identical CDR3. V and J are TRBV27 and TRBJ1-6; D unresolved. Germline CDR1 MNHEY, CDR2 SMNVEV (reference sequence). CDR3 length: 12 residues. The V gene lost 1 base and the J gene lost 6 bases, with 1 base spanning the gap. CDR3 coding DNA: TGTGCCAGCAGTTTATTTAATTCACCCCTCCACTTT. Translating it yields CASSLFNSPLHF.

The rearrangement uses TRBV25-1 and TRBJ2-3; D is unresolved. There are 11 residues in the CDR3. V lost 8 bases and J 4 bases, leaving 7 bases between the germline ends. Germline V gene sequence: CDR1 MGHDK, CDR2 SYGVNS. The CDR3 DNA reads TGTGCCAGCGGTCTCGCAGATACGCAGTATTTT. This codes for CASGLADTQYF.

Written as DNA, the CDR3 is TGTGCCAGTAGTCTGAGCGGGGTACCGGGAGATACGCAGTATTTT. As protein: CASSLSGVPGDTQYF. The genes are TRBV19 and TRBJ2-3; TRBD2 agrees at 7 bases. V was clipped by 5 bases and J by 5 bases; unmatched bases: 10. Germline V CDR1 and CDR2: LNHDA, SQIVND (reference sequence). This CDR3 contains 15 residues.

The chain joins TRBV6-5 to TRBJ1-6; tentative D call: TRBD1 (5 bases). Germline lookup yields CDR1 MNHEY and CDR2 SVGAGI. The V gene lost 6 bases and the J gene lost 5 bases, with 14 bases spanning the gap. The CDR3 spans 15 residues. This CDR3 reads CASSNGGGDNSPLHF. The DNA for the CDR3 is TGTGCCAGCAGCAACGGGGGAGGGGATAATTCACCCCTCCACTTT.

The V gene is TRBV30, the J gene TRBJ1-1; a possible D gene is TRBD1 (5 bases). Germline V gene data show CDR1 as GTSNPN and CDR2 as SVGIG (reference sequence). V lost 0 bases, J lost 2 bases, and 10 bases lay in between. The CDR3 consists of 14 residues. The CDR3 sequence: CAWSVLGENTEAFF. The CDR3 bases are TGTGCCTGGAGTGTACTGGGGGAAAACACTGAAGCTTTCTTT.

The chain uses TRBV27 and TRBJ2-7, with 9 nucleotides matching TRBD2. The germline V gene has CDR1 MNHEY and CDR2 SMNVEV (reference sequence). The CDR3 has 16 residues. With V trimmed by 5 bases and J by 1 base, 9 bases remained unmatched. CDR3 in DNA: TGTGCCAGCAGTACTTCTTCGGGACTAGCTTCCTACGAGCAGTACTTC. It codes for CASSTSSGLASYEQYF.

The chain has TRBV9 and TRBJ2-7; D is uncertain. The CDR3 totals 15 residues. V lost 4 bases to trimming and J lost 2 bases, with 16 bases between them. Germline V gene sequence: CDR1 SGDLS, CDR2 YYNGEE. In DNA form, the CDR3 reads TGTGCCAGCAGCCCTCAGGCAGGCACCCCCTACGAGCAGTACTTC. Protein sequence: CASSPQAGTPYEQYF.

The CDR3 DNA sequence: TGTGCCAGCAGTTTAACGAGGTACTACGAGCAGTACTTC. Its translation: CASSLTRYYEQYF. V gene TRBV27 combines with J gene TRBJ2-7; no firm D call. Germline assignment: CDR1 MNHEY and CDR2 SMNVEV (reference sequence). There are 13 residues in the CDR3. Trimming stripped 2 bases from V and 3 bases from J, with 8 bases between.

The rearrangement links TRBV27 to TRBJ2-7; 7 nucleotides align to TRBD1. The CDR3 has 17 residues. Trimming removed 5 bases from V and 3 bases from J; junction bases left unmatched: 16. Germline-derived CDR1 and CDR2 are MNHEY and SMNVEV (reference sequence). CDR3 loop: CASSLRQGRQEVYEQYF. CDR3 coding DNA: TGTGCCAGCAGTCTCCGACAGGGAAGGCAAGAGGTCTACGAGCAGTACTTC.

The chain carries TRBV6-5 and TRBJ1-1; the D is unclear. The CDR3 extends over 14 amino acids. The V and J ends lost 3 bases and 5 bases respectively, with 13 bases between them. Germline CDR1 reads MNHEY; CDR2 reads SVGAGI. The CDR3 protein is CASSYSVGVTEAFF. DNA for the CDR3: TGTGCCAGCAGTTATTCTGTCGGGGTGACTGAAGCTTTCTTT.

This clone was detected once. The CDR3 region has the DNA TGTGCCAGCAGTTTAATAGGGACCCATCAAGAGACCCAGTACTTC. Its translation is CASSLIGTHQETQYF. V gene TRBV27 combines with J gene TRBJ2-5; perhaps D is TRBD1 or TRBD2 (5 bases each). Germline loops: CDR1 MNHEY, CDR2 SMNVEV (reference sequence). The CDR3 totals 15 residues. Trimming pared 2 bases from V and 2 bases from J, leaving 12 bases between.

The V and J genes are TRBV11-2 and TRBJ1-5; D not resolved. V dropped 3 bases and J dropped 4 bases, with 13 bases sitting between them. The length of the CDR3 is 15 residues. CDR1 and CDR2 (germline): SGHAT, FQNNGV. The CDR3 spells CASSLEIAPNQPQHF. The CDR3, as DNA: TGTGCCAGCAGCTTGGAGATTGCTCCTAATCAGCCCCAGCATTTT. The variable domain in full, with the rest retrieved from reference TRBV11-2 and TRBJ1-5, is EAGVAQSPRYKIIEKRQSVAFWCNPISGHATLYWYQQILGQGPKLLIQFQNNGVVDDSQLPKDRFSAERLKGVDSTLKIQPAKLEDSAVYLCASSLEIAPNQPQHFGDGTRLSIL.

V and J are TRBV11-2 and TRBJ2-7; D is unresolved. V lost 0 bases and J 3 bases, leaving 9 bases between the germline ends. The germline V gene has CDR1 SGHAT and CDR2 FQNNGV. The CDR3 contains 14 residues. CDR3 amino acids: CASSLEAQIYEQYF. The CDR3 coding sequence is TGTGCCAGCAGCTTAGAAGCACAGATCTACGAGCAGTACTTC.

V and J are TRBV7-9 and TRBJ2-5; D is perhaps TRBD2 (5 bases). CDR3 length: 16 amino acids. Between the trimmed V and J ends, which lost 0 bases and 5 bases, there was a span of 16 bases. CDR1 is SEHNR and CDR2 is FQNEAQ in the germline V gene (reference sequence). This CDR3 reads CASSLAGVASRETQYF. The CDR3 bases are TGTGCCAGCAGCTTAGCGGGTGTAGCTAGCAGGGAGACCCAGTACTTC.

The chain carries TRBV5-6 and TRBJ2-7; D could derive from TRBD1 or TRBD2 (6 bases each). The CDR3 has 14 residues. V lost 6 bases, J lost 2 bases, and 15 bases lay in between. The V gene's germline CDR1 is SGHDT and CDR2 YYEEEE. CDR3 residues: CASTFGGPAYEQYF. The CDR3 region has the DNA TGTGCCAGCACTTTTGGGGGGCCGGCCTACGAGCAGTACTTC.

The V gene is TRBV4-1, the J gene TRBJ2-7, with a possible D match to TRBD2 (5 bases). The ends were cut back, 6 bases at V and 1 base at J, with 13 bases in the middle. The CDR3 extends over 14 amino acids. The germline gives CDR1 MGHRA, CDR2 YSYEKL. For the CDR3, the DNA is TGCGCCAGCAGTTTACAGCGAGGGTCCTACGAGCAGTACTTC. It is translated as CASSLQRGSYEQYF.

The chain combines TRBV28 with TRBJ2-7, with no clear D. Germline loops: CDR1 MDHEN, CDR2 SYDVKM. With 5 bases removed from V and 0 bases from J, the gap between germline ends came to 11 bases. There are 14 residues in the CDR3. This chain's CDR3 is CASSNLDASYEQYF. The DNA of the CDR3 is TGTGCCAGCAGTAACCTGGACGCCTCCTACGAGCAGTACTTC.

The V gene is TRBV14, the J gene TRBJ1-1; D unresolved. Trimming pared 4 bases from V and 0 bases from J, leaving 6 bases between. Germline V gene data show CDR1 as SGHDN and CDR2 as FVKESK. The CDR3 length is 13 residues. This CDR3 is CASSPRLNTEAFF. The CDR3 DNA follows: TGTGCCAGCAGCCCCAGACTGAACACTGAAGCTTTCTTT. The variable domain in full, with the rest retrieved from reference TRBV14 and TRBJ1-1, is EAGVTQFPSHSVIEKGQTVTLRCDPISGHDNLYWYRRVMGKEIKFLLHFVKESKQDESGMPNNRFLAERTGGTYSTLKVQPAELEDSGVYFCASSPRLNTEAFFGQGTRLTVV.

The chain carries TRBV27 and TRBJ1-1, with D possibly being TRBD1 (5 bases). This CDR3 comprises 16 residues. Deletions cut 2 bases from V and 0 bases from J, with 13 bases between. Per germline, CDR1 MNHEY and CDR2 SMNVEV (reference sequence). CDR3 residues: CASSLGVGTVNTEAFF. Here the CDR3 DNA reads TGTGCCAGCAGTTTAGGGGTAGGGACCGTGAACACTGAAGCTTTCTTT.